This TCR beta chain was captured by sequencing in a study of cytomegalovirus exposure and HLA in healthy donors. This clone was detected once. Measured with immunoSEQ multiplex PCR; TCRdb has only the in-frame clones, and not every one. Seen here are about 280,000 clones, around 87% observed once, and the top ten hold about 0.86%. This TCR was recovered from a woman aged 18-30 years in good health and CMV-seronegative. The material sequenced was PBMCs.

CDR3 sequence reads: CASSQVPGVLETQYF. For the CDR3, the DNA is TGCGCCAGCAGCCAAGTACCAGGGGTATTGGAGACCCAGTACTTC. The genes are TRBV4-1 and TRBJ2-5; D might be TRBD1 (6 bases). The ends were cut back, 1 base at V and 5 bases at J, with 14 bases in the middle. CDR1 and CDR2 from the germline V gene are MGHRA and YSYEKL. The CDR3 contains 15 residues.